The next 10 T cell receptor beta chains were all read from a single sample in a study of beta chain features in type 1 diabetes. Findings and limits, study-wide: There was a moderate but significant shortening of TCRB CDR3s in all four CD4+ subsets of Type 1 diabetes patients.

Sequencing targeted expressed TCRB transcripts, as all isolated RNA had been reverse transcribed. Clones were sequenced by immunoSEQ multiplex PCR, and TCRdb holds only the in-frame ones, with some missing. The table lists some 150,000 clones, 10% to 15% of them singletons, with under 1.5% in the top ten. These TCRs' antigens remain unknown. Material: central memory CD4+ T cells from blood. These receptors came from a man aged 18 to 29 with type 1 diabetes.

This clone came up many times. The V and J genes are TRBV23-1 and TRBJ2-5; 9 positions match TRBD2. TRBV23-1 is an open reading frame whose function is uncertain. The CDR3 totals 20 residues. J gave up 3 bases and V 1 base, and 18 bases lay outside the gene matches. For the CDR3, the DNA is TGCGCCAGCAGTCAATTTCTTCATCCCGCTAGCGGGGACGGAAAAGAGACCCAGTACTTC. This sequence encodes CASSQFLHPASGDGKETQYF.

This clone was seen a handful of times. V gene TRBV28 combines with J gene TRBJ2-5; D may be TRBD1 (5 bases). The CDR3 is 12 residues long. Germline V CDR1 and CDR2: MDHEN, SYDVKM. The ends were cut back, 7 bases at V and 11 bases at J, with 17 bases in the middle. CDR3: CASTRSRGPQYF. The DNA of the CDR3 is TGTGCCAGCACGAGGAGTAGGGGTCCGCAGTACTTC. Full variable domain (missing parts from reference TRBV28 and TRBJ2-5): DVKVTQSSRYLVKRTGEKVFLECVQDMDHENMFWYRQDPGLGLRLIYFSYDVKMKEKGDIPEGYSVSREKKERFSLILESASTNQTSMYLCASTRSRGPQYFGPGTRLLVL.

As to this clone: One end of the junction fails to match germline, which may point to a read error. Other nucleotide sequences in the sample specify the same CDR3. This rearrangement joins TRBV4-1 to TRBJ2-1, with D tentatively TRBD2 (6 bases). This CDR3 is 14 amino acids long. CDR1 and CDR2 from the germline V gene are MGHRA and YSYEKL. CDR3 sequence reads: CASSQETRGNEQFF. CDR3 sequence (DNA): TGTGCCAGCAGCCAAGAGACTAGAGGGAATGAGCAGTTCTTC.

This clone was counted a few times. This rearrangement joins TRBV7-2 to TRBJ2-4; D perhaps matches TRBD2 (5 bases). V was cut by 6 bases and J by 9 bases, with 12 bases left in between. This CDR3 contains 12 residues. Germline CDR1 and CDR2: SGHTA and FQGNSA. The CDR3 region is CASSQGEGIQYF. The CDR3 nucleotides are TGTGCCAGCAGTCAAGGAGAGGGCATTCAGTACTTC.

The V call is TRBV28, the J call TRBJ2-3, with TRBD1 identical over 9 bases. The CDR3 sequence is 15 residues long. J was trimmed by 4 bases and V by 5 bases; bases with no gene match: 7. Germline lookup yields CDR1 MDHEN and CDR2 SYDVKM. The CDR3 bases are TGTGCCAGCAGTACACGACAGGGGGGCGCAGATACGCAGTATTTT. Translated, it gives CASSTRQGGADTQYF.

J is TRBJ2-7 and V is TRBV18; D is possibly TRBD1 (6 bases). Germline V gene data show CDR1 as KGHSH and CDR2 as LQKENI. With 3 bases removed from V and 0 bases from J, the gap between germline ends came to 9 bases. CDR3 size: 14 residues. CDR3 DNA sequence: TGTGCCAGCTCACCGATGGACAGCTCCTACGAGCAGTACTTC. It codes for CASSPMDSSYEQYF.

A few counts support this clone. The chain employs TRBV12-5 and TRBJ2-3; a possible D gene is TRBD1 (5 bases). Germline lookup yields CDR1 LGHNT and CDR2 FRNRAP. The CDR3 has 14 amino acids. V lost 7 bases and J lost 0, with 11 bases in between. For the CDR3, the DNA is TGTGCTAGTGTTAAGGGGTTAAGCACAGATACGCAGTATTTT. Translated: CASVKGLSTDTQYF.

CDR3 nucleotides: TGTGCCAGTAGTACGTCGAGAAACACAGATACGCAGTATTTT. Amino acids: CASSTSRNTDTQYF. The gene calls are TRBV19 and TRBJ2-3; D ambiguous. Germline CDR1 reads LNHDA; CDR2 reads SQIVND (reference sequence). Deletions cut 4 bases from V and 2 bases from J, with 10 bases between. This CDR3 is 14 amino acids long.

The CDR3 here is CASSRWTSGHNEQFF. In DNA, the CDR3 is TGTGCCAGCAGCCGATGGACTAGCGGACACAATGAGCAGTTCTTC. The chain carries TRBV14 and TRBJ2-1, with 10 bases that match TRBD2. CDR1 and CDR2 from the germline V gene are SGHDN and FVKESK. The V segment lost 4 bases and the J segment 5 bases; nucleotides outside the gene matches: 5. This CDR3 is built from 15 residues.

The chain links TRBV5-4 to TRBJ1-5, with D maybe TRBD1 (6 bases). V shed 3 bases and J shed 2 bases, with 9 bases lying between them. Looked up from germline, CDR1 is SGHNT and CDR2 is YYREEE (reference sequence). This CDR3 has 14 amino acids. CDR3 in DNA: TGTGCCAGCAGCTCAGGGGAAGGCAATCAGCCCCAGCATTTT. The encoded protein is CASSSGEGNQPQHF.